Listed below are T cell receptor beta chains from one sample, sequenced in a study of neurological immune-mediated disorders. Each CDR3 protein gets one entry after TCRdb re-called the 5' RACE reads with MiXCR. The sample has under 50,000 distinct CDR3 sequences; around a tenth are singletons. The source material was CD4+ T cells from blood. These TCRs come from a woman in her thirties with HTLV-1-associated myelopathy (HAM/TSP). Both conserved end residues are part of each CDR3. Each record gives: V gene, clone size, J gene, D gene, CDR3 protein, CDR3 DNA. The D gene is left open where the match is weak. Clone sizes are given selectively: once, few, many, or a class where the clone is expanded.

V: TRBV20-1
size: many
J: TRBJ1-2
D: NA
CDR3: CSATLLNGYTF
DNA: TGCAGTGCGACCCTGCTAAATGGCTACACCTTC

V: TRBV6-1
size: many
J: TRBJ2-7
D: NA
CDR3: CASSRDTYEQYF
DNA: TGTGCCAGCAGCAGGGACACCTACGAGCAGTACTTC

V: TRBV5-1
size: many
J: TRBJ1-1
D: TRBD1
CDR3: CASSLGDRGFGVNTEAFF
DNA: TGCGCCAGCAGCTTGGGAGACAGGGGGTTTGGGGTGAACACTGAAGCTTTCTTT

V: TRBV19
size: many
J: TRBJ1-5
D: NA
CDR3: CASSATWTSNQPQHF
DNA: TGTGCCAGTAGTGCAACCTGGACATCCAATCAGCCCCAGCATTTT

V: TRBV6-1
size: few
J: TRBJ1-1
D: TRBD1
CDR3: CATSRDRGLNTEAFF
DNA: TGTGCCACGTCCCGGGACAGGGGGTTGAACACTGAAGCTTTCTTT

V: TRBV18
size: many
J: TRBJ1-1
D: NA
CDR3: CASSPGLNTEAFF
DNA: TGTGCCAGCTCACCAGGGCTGAACACTGAAGCTTTCTTT

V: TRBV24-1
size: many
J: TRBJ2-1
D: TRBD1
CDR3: CATSDIGTGGRDEQFF
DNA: TGTGCCACCAGTGATATAGGGACAGGGGGCCGGGATGAGCAGTTCTTC

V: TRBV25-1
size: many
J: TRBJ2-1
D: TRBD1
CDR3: CASSDRQGGRNEQFF
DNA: TGTGCCAGCAGTGACCGACAGGGCGGCCGCAATGAGCAGTTCTTC

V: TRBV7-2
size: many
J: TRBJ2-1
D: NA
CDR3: CASSNPGLIVDEQFF
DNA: TGTGCCAGCAGTAACCCTGGCCTTATCGTCGATGAGCAGTTCTTC

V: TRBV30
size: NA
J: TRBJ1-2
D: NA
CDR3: CAWSADPKNGYTF
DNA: TGTGCCTGGAGTGCGGACCCCAAGAATGGCTACACCTTC

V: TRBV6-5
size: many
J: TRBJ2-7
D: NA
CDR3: CASSYSTAESSSYEQYF
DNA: TGTGCCAGCAGTTACTCGACGGCAGAGTCAAGCTCCTACGAGCAGTACTTC

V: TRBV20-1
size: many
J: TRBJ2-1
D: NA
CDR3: CSATSRGRKNEQFF
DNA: TGCAGTGCAACTAGTAGGGGAAGGAAAAATGAGCAGTTCTTC

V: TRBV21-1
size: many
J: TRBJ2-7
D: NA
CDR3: CASSDGDRGKIYHIEQYF
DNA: TGTGCCAGCAGCGATGGGGACAGGGGCAAAATCTATCATATCGAGCAGTACTTC

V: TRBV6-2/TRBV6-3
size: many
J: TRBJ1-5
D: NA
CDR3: CASSYGWGQPQHF
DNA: TGTGCCAGCAGTTATGGGTGGGGGCAGCCCCAGCATTTT

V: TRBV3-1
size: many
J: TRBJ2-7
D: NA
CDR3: CASRQERDAEQYF
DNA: TGTGCCAGCAGACAGGAACGGGACGCCGAGCAGTACTTC

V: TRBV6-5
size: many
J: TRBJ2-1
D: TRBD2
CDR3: CASSYLPSLGGNEQFF
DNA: TGTGCCAGCAGTTACCTTCCTAGCTTGGGAGGGAATGAGCAGTTCTTC

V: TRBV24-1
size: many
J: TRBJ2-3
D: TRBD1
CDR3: CATSDLRTGWDTQYF
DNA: TGTGCCACCAGTGATTTGCGGACAGGGTGGGATACGCAGTATTTT

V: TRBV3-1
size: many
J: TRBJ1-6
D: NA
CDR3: CASSTRWGTGPNSPLHF
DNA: TGTGCCAGCAGCACACGCTGGGGAACGGGTCCCAATTCACCCCTCCACTTT

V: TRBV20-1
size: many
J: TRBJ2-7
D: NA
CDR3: CSARDLYPGEVDEQYF
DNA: TGCAGTGCTAGAGATCTTTACCCGGGGGAAGTTGACGAGCAGTACTTC

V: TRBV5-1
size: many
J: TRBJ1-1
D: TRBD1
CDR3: CASSLGRGLGSTEAFF
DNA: TGCGCCAGCAGCTTGGGAAGGGGGCTAGGGTCCACTGAAGCTTTCTTT

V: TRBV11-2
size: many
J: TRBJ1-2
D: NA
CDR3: CASSIPGARLGLGYTF
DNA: TGTGCCAGCAGCATCCCGGGCGCCCGCCTTGGCTTGGGCTACACCTTC

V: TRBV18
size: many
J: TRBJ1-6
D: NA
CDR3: CASSPRQSSYNSPLHF
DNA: TGTGCCAGCTCACCAAGGCAGAGCTCCTATAATTCACCCCTCCACTTT

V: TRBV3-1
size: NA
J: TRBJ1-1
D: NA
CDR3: CASSHGQPNTEAFF
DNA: TGTGCCAGCAGCCATGGACAACCGAACACTGAAGCTTTCTTT

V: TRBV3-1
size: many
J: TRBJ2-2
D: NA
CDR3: CASSQVMGNTGELFF
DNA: TGTGCCAGCAGCCAGGTTATGGGGAACACCGGGGAGCTGTTTTTT

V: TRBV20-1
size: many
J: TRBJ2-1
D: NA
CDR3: CSASQEYNEQFF
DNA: TGCAGTGCTAGTCAAGAGTACAATGAGCAGTTCTTC

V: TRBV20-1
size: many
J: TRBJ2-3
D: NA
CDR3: CSAFQGRWADTQYF
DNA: TGCAGTGCTTTCCAGGGGCGTTGGGCAGATACGCAGTATTTT

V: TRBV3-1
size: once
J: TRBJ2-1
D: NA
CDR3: CDSSQGSLEGDLFNEQFF
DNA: TGTGACAGCAGCCAGGGGTCGTTAGAGGGGGACCTCTTCAATGAGCAGTTCTTC

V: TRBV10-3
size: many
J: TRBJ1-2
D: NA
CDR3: CAISANYGYTF
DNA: TGTGCCATCAGTGCCAACTATGGCTACACCTTC

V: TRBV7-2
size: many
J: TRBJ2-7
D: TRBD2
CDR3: CASSSSSGGPYEQYF
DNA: TGTGCCAGCTCCTCCTCGAGCGGGGGACCCTACGAGCAGTACTTC

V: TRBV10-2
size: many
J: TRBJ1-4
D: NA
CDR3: CASKAARATNEKLFF
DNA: TGCGCCAGCAAAGCCGCCAGGGCAACTAATGAAAAACTGTTTTTT

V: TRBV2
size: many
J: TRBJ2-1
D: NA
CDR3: CASTRGPNEQFF
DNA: TGTGCCAGCACGCGGGGGCCCAATGAGCAGTTCTTC

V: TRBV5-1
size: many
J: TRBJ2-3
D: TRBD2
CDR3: CASSFPNIAGGLADTQYF
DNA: TGCGCCAGCAGCTTCCCCAATATAGCGGGGGGGCTTGCAGATACGCAGTATTTT

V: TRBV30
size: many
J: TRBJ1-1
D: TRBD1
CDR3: CAWSLGRGKAFF
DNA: TGTGCCTGGAGTTTGGGCAGGGGGAAAGCTTTCTTT

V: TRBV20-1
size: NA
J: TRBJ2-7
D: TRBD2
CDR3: CSARDFGVAGTYEQYF
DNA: TGCAGTGCTAGGGATTTTGGGGTAGCGGGAACCTACGAGCAGTACTTC

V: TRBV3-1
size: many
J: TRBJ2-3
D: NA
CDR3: CASSQVSDTQYF
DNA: TGTGCCAGCAGCCAAGTTTCAGATACGCAGTATTTT

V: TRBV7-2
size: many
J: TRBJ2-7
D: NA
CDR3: CASSVGGAAVEQYF
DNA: TGTGCCAGCAGCGTAGGAGGGGCAGCGGTCGAGCAGTACTTC

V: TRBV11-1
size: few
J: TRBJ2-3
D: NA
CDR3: CASSLAKTRGTQYF
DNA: TGTGCCAGCAGCTTAGCGAAGACGCGCGGTACGCAGTATTTT

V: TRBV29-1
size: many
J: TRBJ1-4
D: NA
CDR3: CSVKTASNEKLFF
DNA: TGCAGCGTTAAGACAGCATCTAATGAAAAACTGTTTTTT

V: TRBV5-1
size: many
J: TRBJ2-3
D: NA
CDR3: CASSLLLDTQYF
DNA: TGCGCCAGCAGCTTGCTTCTAGATACGCAGTATTTT

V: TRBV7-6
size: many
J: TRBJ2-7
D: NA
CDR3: CASSLELQPSYEQYF
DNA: TGTGCCAGCAGCTTAGAGTTACAGCCTTCATACGAGCAGTACTTC

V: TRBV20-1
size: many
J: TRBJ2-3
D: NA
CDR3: CSAPTGTPPDTQYF
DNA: TGCAGTGCGCCAACCGGGACCCCTCCCGATACGCAGTATTTT

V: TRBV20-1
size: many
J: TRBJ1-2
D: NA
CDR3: CSASPFEGYTF
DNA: TGCAGTGCTAGCCCTTTTGAGGGCTACACCTTC

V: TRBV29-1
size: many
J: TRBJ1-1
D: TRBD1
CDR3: CSVRGQGLVGTEAFF
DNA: TGCAGCGTTAGGGGACAGGGGTTAGTTGGCACTGAAGCTTTCTTT

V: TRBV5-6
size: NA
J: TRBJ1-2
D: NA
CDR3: CASNIGGSYYGYTF
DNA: TGTGCCAGCAACATAGGGGGGTCTTACTATGGCTACACCTTC

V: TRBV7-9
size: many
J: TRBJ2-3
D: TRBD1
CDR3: CASSPGQGRADTQYF
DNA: TGTGCCAGCAGCCCGGGACAGGGTAGGGCAGATACGCAGTATTTT

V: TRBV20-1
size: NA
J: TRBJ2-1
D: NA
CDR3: CSAQGEGDYNEQFF
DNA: TGCAGTGCTCAGGGGGAGGGGGACTACAATGAGCAGTTCTTC

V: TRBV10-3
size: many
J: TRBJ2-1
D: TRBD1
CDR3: CAISEGQGDVNEQFF
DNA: TGTGCCATCAGTGAGGGACAGGGGGACGTCAATGAGCAGTTCTTC

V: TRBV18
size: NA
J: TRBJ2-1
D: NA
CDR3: CASPPPMLIDEQFF
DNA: TGTGCCAGCCCACCACCTATGTTGATCGATGAGCAGTTCTTC

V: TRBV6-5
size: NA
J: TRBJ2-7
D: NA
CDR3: CASTDTSGSYEQYF
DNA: TGTGCCAGCACCGACACCTCAGGCTCCTACGAGCAGTACTTC

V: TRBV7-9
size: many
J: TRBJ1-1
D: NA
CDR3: CASSLLAPMNTEAFF
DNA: TGTGCCAGCAGCTTATTAGCGCCGATGAACACTGAAGCTTTCTTT

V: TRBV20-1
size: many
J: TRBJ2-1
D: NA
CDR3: CSASRSSYNEQFF
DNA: TGCAGTGCCTCCCGCAGCTCCTACAATGAGCAGTTCTTC

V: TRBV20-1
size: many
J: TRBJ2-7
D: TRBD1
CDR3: CSAITPGQESYEQYF
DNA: TGCAGTGCTATAACCCCGGGACAGGAAAGCTACGAGCAGTACTTC

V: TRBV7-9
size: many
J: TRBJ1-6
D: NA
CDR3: CASSLEAVRKSPLHF
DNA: TGTGCCAGCAGCTTAGAAGCGGTTCGGAAGTCACCCCTCCACTTT

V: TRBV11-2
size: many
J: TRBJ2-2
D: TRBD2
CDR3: CASSFAGVPGELFF
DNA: TGTGCCAGCAGCTTTGCGGGGGTCCCCGGGGAGCTGTTTTTT

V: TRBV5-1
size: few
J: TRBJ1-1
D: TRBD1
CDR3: CASSLYGTGELSTEAFF
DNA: TGCGCCAGCAGCCTTTACGGGACAGGGGAATTGAGCACTGAAGCTTTCTTT

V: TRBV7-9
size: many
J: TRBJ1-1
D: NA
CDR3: CASSPSGNTEAFF
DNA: TGTGCCAGCAGTCCGTCGGGAAACACTGAAGCTTTCTTT

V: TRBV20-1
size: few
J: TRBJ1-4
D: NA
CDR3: CSARDPLKREKLFF
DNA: TGCAGTGCTAGAGATCCGTTGAAGAGGGAAAAACTGTTTTTT

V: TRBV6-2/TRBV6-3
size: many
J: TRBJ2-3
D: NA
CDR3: CASSYSGTRGATDTQYF
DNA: TGTGCCAGCAGTTACTCGGGAACCCGGGGCGCGACAGATACGCAGTATTTT

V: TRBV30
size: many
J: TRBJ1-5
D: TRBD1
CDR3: CAWSGQGNQPQHF
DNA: TGTGCCTGGAGCGGACAGGGGAATCAGCCCCAGCATTTT